Included here is one T cell receptor (beta chain) sequence, with context. What it recognizes is unknown. PCR amplification relied on 60 Vbeta primers (plus 13 Jbeta primers). Generated by immunoSEQ multiplex PCR, the TCRdb table keeps only in-frame clones and is missing some. Seen in this sample are some 200,000 clones; the ten most common clones hold more than 0.95%. Germline CDR1 is SSHAT and CDR2 is FNYEAQ (reference sequence). The CDR3 sequence is 15 residues long. Trimming cost V 5 bases and J 4 bases; bases outside gene matches: 7. This specimen belongs to a study of cytomegalovirus exposure and HLA in healthy donors. Study-wide findings and caveats: Per published reports, the classifier diagnosed cytomegalovirus status with high specificity and sensitivity. By HLA locus, TCR association rates varied in a later analysis, with DRB1 showing the most and HLA-C the fewest. Among donors in an Asian-associated ancestry cluster, a later analysis reportedly found fewer N-insertions than the approximately 670-donor mean.

The sequenced sample consisted of PBMCs. The source is a girl aged 2-10 years in good health and CMV-seropositive. V and J are TRBV7-7 and TRBJ2-2; 7 bases align to TRBD1. The DNA for the CDR3 is TGTGCCAGCAGCCCAGGGGCAGGGGGCACCGGGGAGCTGTTTTTT. It codes for CASSPGAGGTGELFF.